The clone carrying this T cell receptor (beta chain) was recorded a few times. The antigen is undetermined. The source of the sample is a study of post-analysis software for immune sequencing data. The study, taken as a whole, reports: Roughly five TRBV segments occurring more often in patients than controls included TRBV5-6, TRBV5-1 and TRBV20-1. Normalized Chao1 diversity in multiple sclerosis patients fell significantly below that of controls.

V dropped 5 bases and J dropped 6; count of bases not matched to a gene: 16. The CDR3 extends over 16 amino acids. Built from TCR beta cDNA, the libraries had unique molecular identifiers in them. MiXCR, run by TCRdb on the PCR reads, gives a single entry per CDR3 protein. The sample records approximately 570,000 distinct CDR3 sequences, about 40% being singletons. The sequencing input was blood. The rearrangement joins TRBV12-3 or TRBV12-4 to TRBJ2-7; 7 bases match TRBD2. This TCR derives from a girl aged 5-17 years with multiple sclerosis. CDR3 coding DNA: TGTGCCAGCAGTCTCCCTACCGGGACTACCGTCAGCGAGCAGTACTTC. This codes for CASSLPTGTTVSEQYF.